This T cell receptor (beta chain) originates from a study of CD8 T cells in ankylosing spondylitis. TCRdb called the 5' RACE reads again in MiXCR, with one record for every CDR3 protein. The sample shows roughly 48,000 distinct CDR3 sequences, 6.5% to 9% of them seen only once. This clonotype has only a few counts. Trimming cost V 5 bases and J 0 bases; bases outside gene matches: 8. Germline V gene lookup returns CDR1 SGHTA and CDR2 FQGTGA. This CDR3 has 17 amino acids. The sample taken for sequencing was blood, either unsorted or a sorted T cell fraction (not recorded which). The TCR comes from a female donor with ankylosing spondylitis or in good health (not recorded which). V and J are TRBV7-3 and TRBJ2-2; TRBD2 agrees at 8 bases. The chain's CDR3 is CASSANPGLANTGELFF. In DNA, the CDR3 is TGTGCCAGCAGCGCAAACCCGGGACTAGCGAACACCGGGGAGCTGTTTTTT.